The rows below give T cell receptor beta chains drawn from one sample of a study of T cell changes during pregnancy in multiple sclerosis. The protocol was immunoSEQ multiplex PCR, while the TCRdb copy is restricted to in-frame clones and leaves out a portion. The sample contains 45,000 to 60,000 clones, under 95% of which appear only once. Sequencing used CD8+ T cells from peripheral blood mononuclear cells, obtained before pregnancy. The receptors were sampled from a female donor with multiple sclerosis, enrolled in a pregnancy study. The CDR3 runs from the conserved cysteine through the conserved F or W. D genes are given only for firm matches. The size field is filled for only some rows; it gives once, few, many or a size class.

j_gene,abundance,v_gene,d_gene,CDR3aa,CDR3nt
TRBJ2-5,NA,TRBV19,NA,CASSGGGGFQETQYF,TGTGCCAGTAGTGGAGGCGGGGGCTTCCAAGAGACCCAGTACTTC
TRBJ2-1,few,TRBV20-1,NA,CSAPDTTGQFF,TGCAGTGCTCCGGACACAACGGGCCAGTTCTTC
TRBJ1-4,NA,TRBV5-4,NA,CASSLTGLNEKLFF,TGTGCCAGCAGCTTGACAGGACTAAATGAAAAACTGTTTTTT
TRBJ2-1,NA,TRBV27,NA,CASTQRGGHEQFF,TGTGCCAGCACTCAAAGGGGGGGCCATGAGCAGTTCTTC
TRBJ2-7,NA,TRBV4-3,TRBD1,CASSRGTGYEQYF,TGCGCCAGCAGCCGGGGGACAGGGTACGAGCAGTACTTC
TRBJ1-3,NA,TRBV16,NA,CASSQSRPGGDTIYF,TGTGCCAGCAGCCAATCTCGGCCGGGGGGGGACACCATATATTTT
TRBJ1-2,NA,TRBV15,NA,CATSREEGDGYTF,TGTGCCACCAGCAGAGAGGAGGGCGATGGCTACACCTTC
TRBJ1-1,NA,TRBV25-1,NA,CASDIHSNTEAFF,TGTGCCAGCGACATTCACTCGAACACTGAAGCTTTCTTT
TRBJ2-7,NA,TRBV4-3,TRBD1,CASSIGTGDEQYF,TGCGCCAGCAGCATTGGGACAGGAGACGAGCAGTACTTC
TRBJ1-1,NA,TRBV21-1,NA,CASSKKGPGQGPQGDTEAFF,TGTGCCAGCAGTAAAAAGGGGCCGGGACAGGGGCCCCAGGGGGATACTGAAGCTTTCTTT
TRBJ2-1,NA,TRBV19,TRBD1,CASNIGTGGYNEQFF,TGTGCCAGTAACATTGGGACAGGTGGCTACAATGAGCAGTTCTTC
TRBJ1-2,few,TRBV30,NA,CGLKRDAYGYTF,TGTGGTCTTAAGCGGGACGCCTATGGCTACACCTTC
TRBJ2-5,NA,TRBV9,NA,CASSVLAGQETQYF,TGTGCCAGCAGCGTGCTGGCGGGGCAAGAGACCCAGTACTTC
TRBJ1-1,NA,TRBV9,NA,CASSEGTGSTEAFF,TGTGCCAGCAGCGAAGGCACAGGGAGTACTGAAGCTTTCTTT
TRBJ2-7,NA,TRBV6-1,NA,CASSEADSSYEQYF,TGTGCCAGCAGTGAAGCGGACAGCTCCTACGAGCAGTACTTC
TRBJ1-1,NA,TRBV20-1,NA,CSAILNTEAFF,TGCAGTGCTATCTTGAACACTGAAGCTTTCTTT
TRBJ2-2,NA,TRBV7-6,TRBD1,CASSYTSGTGGTGELFF,TGTGCCAGCAGTTACACTTCCGGGACAGGGGGCACCGGGGAGCTGTTTTTT
TRBJ1-2,NA,TRBV7-6,NA,CASSPDGGDGYTF,TGTGCCAGCAGCCCCGACGGGGGGGATGGCTACACCTTC
TRBJ2-1,NA,TRBV2,NA,CASIRVGNEQFF,TGTGCCAGCATACGGGTTGGAAATGAGCAGTTCTTC
TRBJ2-7,NA,TRBV4-1,NA,CASSQEWAVPYEQYF,TGCGCCAGCAGCCAAGAGTGGGCAGTTCCCTACGAGCAGTACTTC
TRBJ2-1,NA,TRBV11-2,TRBD1,CASNLGTGIHNEQFF,TGTGCCAGCAACCTCGGGACAGGGATCCACAATGAGCAGTTCTTC